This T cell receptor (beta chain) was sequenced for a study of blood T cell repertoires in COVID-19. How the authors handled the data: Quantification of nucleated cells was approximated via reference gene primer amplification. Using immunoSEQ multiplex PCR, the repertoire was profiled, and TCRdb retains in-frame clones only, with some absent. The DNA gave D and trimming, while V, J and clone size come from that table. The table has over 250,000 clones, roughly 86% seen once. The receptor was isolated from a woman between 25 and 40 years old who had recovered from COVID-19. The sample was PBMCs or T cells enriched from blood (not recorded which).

The CDR3 sequence is CASSLTGRGNTIYF. The CDR3 coding sequence is TGTGCCAGCAGCTTGACAGGCAGGGGAAACACCATATATTTT. The chain has TRBV27 and TRBJ1-3; D is possibly TRBD1 (6 bases). V was clipped by 6 bases and J by 4 bases, with 13 bases between them. The germline V gene encodes CDR1 MNHEY and CDR2 SMNVEV (reference sequence). The CDR3 is made up of 14 amino acids.